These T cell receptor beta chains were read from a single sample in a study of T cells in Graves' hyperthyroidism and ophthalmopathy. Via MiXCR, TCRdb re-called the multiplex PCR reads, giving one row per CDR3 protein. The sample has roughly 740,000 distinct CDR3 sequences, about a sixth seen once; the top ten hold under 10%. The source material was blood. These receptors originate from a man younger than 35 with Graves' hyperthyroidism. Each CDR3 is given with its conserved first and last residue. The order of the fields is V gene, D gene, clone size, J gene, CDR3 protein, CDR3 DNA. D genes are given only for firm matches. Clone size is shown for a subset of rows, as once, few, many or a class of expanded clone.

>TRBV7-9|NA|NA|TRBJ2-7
CASSLGWGNEQYF
TGTGCCAGCAGCTTAGGGTGGGGTAACGAGCAGTACTTC
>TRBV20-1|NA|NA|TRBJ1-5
CSARGHTYSNQPQHF
TGCAGTGCTCGCGGACACACCTATAGCAATCAGCCCCAGCATTTT
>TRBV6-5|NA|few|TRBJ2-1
CASSYSAYNEQFF
TGTGCCAGCAGTTACTCGGCTTACAATGAGCAGTTCTTC
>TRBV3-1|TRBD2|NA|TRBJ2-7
CASSPSGRVREQYF
TGTGCCAGCAGCCCTAGCGGGAGAGTACGGGAGCAGTACTTC
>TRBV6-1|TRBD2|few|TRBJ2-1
CASDRTSGTSYNEQFF
TGTGCCAGCGATAGGACTAGCGGGACCTCCTACAATGAGCAGTTCTTC
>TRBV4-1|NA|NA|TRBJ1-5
CASSQDAGINQPQHF
TGCGCCAGCAGCCAAGATGCCGGCATCAATCAGCCCCAGCATTTT
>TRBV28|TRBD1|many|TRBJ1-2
CASSLTGGFYGYTF
TGTGCCAGCAGTTTGACAGGGGGCTTCTATGGCTACACCTTC
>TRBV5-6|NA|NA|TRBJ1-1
CASSWTWGPPNTEAFF
TGTGCCAGCAGCTGGACTTGGGGCCCCCCGAACACTGAAGCTTTCTTT
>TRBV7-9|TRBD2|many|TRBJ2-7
CASSPRGRGRFYEQYF
TGTGCCAGCAGCCCCCGTGGCCGCGGGAGATTCTACGAGCAGTACTTC
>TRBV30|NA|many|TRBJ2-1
CAWSEGSYNEQFF
TGTGCCTGGAGTGAGGGATCCTACAATGAGCAGTTCTTC
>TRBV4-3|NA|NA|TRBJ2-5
CASSQVPLQETQYF
TGCGCCAGCAGCCAAGTCCCGCTTCAAGAGACCCAGTACTTC
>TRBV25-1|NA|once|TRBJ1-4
CASSESRVNEKLFF
TGTGCCAGCAGTGAATCAAGGGTAAATGAAAAACTGTTTTTT
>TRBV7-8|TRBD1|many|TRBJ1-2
CASSLWTGHNYGYTF
TGTGCCAGCAGCTTATGGACAGGCCATAACTATGGCTACACCTTC
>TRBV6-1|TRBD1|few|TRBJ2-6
CASTSTGGAYSGANVLTF
TGTGCCAGCACCTCGACAGGGGGCGCTTATAGCGGGGCCAACGTCCTGACTTTC
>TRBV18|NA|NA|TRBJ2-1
CASSRLGLYNEQFF
TGTGCCAGCTCACGGTTGGGACTCTACAATGAGCAGTTCTTC
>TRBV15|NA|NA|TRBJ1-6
CATSREQGGSPLHF
TGTGCCACCAGCAGAGAACAGGGAGGTTCACCCCTCCACTTT
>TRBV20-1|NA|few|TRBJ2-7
CSARGPYQNFYEQYF
TGCAGTGCTAGAGGCCCATACCAAAATTTCTACGAGCAGTACTTC
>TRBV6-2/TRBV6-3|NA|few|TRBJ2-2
CASSYSGAGNTGELFF
TGTGCCAGCAGTTACTCAGGAGCGGGGAACACCGGGGAGCTGTTTTTT
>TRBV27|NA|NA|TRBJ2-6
CASSPVDGHSGANVLTF
TGTGCCAGCAGCCCAGTGGACGGACACTCTGGGGCCAACGTCCTGACTTTC
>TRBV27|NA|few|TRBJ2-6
CASTAFSGANVLTF
TGTGCCAGCACAGCTTTCTCTGGGGCCAACGTCCTGACTTTC
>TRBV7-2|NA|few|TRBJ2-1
CASRESPAVNEQFF
TGTGCCAGCAGGGAATCCCCAGCGGTAAATGAGCAGTTCTTC
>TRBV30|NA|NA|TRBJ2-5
CAWSGLSGGQETQYF
TGTGCCTGGAGTGGACTAAGTGGCGGGCAAGAGACCCAGTACTTC
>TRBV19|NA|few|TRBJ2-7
CASSIEGGPGEQYF
TGTGCCAGTAGTATAGAGGGCGGGCCGGGCGAGCAGTACTTC
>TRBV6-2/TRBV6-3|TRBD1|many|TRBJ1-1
CASNLGQGEAFF
TGTGCCAGCAACTTGGGACAGGGTGAAGCTTTCTTT
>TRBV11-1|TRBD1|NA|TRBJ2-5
CASSLHDRVWETQYF
TGTGCCAGCAGCTTACATGACAGGGTATGGGAGACCCAGTACTTC
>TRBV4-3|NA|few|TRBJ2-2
CASSQVGRGHTGELFF
TGCGCCAGCAGCCAAGTGGGACGGGGTCACACCGGGGAGCTGTTTTTT
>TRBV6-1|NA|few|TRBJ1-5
CASSPTASNQPQHF
TGTGCCAGCAGTCCCACAGCCTCTAATCAGCCCCAGCATTTT
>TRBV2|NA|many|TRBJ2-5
CASTRADQETQYF
TGTGCCAGCACTCGGGCGGATCAAGAGACCCAGTACTTC
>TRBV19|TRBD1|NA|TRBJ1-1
CASSIGLYRGRKSNTEAFF
TGTGCCAGTAGTATTGGGCTCTACAGGGGGAGAAAATCCAACACTGAAGCTTTCTTT
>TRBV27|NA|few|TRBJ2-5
CASSLPGLETQYF
TGTGCCAGCAGTTTACCAGGGCTAGAGACCCAGTACTTC
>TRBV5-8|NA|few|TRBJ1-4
CASGPGTGEKLFF
TGTGCCAGCGGCCCAGGGACTGGAGAAAAACTGTTTTTT
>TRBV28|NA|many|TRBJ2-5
CASSLGLAPETQYF
TGTGCCAGCAGTTTAGGACTGGCTCCGGAGACCCAGTACTTC
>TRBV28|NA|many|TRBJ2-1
CASSLVGRREQFF
TGTGCCAGCAGTCTTGTGGGCCGCCGGGAGCAGTTCTTC
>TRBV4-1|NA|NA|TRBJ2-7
CASSQEVSGNSHEQYF
TGCGCCAGCAGCCAAGAGGTGTCGGGTAACTCCCACGAGCAGTACTTC
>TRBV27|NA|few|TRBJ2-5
CASRRRLAETQYF
TGTGCCAGCAGGCGTCGACTGGCGGAGACCCAGTACTTC
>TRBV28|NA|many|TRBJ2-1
CASSLGGSMSNEQFF
TGTGCCAGCAGTTTAGGTGGGAGTATGTCCAATGAGCAGTTCTTC
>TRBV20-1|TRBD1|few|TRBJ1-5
CSARWVGGLNQPQHF
TGCAGTGCTAGATGGGTAGGGGGCCTCAATCAGCCCCAGCATTTT
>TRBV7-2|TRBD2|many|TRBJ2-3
CASSLSAGGADTQYF
TGTGCCAGCAGCTTATCGGCGGGAGGGGCAGATACGCAGTATTTT
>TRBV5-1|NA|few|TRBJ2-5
CASSLVQEETPYF
TGCGCCAGCAGCTTGGTACAAGAAGAGACCCCGTACTTC
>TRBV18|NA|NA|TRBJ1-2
CASSPIGTNYGYTF
TGTGCCAGCTCACCTATCGGCACGAACTATGGCTACACCTTC
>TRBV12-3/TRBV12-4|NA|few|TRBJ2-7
CASSSKGGAGYEQYF
TGTGCCAGCAGTTCAAAGGGGGGAGCCGGCTACGAGCAGTACTTC
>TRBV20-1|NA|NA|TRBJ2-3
CSASPGTQYF
TGCAGTGCTAGCCCGGGTACGCAGTATTTT
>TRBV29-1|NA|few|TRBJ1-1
CSAPDIMNTEAFF
TGCAGCGCCCCGGATATAATGAACACTGAAGCTTTCTTT
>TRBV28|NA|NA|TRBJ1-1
CASFTGTGATEAFF
TGTGCCAGCTTTACAGGGACCGGTGCCACTGAAGCTTTCTTT
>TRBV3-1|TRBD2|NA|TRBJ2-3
CASSQEGSGLASADTQYF
TGTGCCAGCAGCCAAGAAGGGTCCGGACTAGCTTCCGCAGATACGCAGTATTTT
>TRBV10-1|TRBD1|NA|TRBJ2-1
CASSGPGQGPNEQFF
TGCGCCAGCAGTGGACCGGGACAGGGCCCCAATGAGCAGTTCTTC
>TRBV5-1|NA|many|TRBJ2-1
CASSELGQGPYNEQFF
TGCGCCAGCTCTGAATTGGGCCAGGGGCCCTACAATGAGCAGTTCTTC
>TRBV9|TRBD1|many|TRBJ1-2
CASSMTGNYGYTF
TGTGCCAGCAGCATGACAGGGAACTATGGCTACACCTTC
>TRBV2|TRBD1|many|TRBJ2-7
CASRGPGGEQYF
TGTGCCAGCAGGGGTCCAGGGGGCGAGCAGTACTTC